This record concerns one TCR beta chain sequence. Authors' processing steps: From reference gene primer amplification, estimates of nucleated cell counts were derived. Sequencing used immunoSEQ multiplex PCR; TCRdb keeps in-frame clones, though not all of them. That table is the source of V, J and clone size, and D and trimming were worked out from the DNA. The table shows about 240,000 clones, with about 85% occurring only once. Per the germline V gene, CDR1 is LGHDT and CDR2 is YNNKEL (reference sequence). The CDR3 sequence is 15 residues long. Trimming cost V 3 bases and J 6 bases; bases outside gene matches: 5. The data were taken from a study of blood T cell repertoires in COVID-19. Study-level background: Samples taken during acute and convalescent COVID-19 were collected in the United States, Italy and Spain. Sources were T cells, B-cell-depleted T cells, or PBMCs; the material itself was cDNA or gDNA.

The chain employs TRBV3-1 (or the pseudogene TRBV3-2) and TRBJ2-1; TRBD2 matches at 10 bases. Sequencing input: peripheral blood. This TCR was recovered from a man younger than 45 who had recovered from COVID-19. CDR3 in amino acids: CASSQRAGGPNEQFF. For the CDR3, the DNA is TGTGCCAGCAGCCAGCGAGCGGGGGGGCCCAATGAGCAGTTCTTC.